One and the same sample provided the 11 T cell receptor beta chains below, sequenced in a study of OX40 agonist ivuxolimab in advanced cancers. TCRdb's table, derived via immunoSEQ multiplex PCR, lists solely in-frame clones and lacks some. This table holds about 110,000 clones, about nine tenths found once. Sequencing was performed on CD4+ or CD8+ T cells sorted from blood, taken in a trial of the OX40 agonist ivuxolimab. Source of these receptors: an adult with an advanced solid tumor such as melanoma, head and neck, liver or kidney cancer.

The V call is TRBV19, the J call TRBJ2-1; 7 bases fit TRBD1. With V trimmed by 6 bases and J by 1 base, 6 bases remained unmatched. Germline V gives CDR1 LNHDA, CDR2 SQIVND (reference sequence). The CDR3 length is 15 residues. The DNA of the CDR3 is TGTGCCAGTAGCCCTCGACAGGGTTCCTACAATGAGCAGTTCTTC. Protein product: CASSPRQGSYNEQFF.

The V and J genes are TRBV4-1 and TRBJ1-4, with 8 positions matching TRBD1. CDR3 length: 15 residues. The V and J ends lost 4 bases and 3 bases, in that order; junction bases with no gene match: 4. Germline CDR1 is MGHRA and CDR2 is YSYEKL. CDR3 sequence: CASSRQGASNEKLFF. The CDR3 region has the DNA TGCGCCAGCAGCCGGCAGGGGGCTTCTAATGAAAAACTGTTTTTT.

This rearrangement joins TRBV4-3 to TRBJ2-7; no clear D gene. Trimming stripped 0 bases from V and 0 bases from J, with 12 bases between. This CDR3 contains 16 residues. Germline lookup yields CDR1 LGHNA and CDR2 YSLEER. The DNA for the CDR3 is TGCGCCAGCAGCCAAGATCCTACTCCAAGCTCCTACGAGCAGTACTTC. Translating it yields CASSQDPTPSSYEQYF.

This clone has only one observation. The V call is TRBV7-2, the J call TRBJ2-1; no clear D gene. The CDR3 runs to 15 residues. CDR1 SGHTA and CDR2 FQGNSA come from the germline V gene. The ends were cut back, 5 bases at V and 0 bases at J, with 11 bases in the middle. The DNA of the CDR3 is TGTGCCAGCAGCCCGATGGTCGGCTCCTACAATGAGCAGTTCTTC. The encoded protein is CASSPMVGSYNEQFF.

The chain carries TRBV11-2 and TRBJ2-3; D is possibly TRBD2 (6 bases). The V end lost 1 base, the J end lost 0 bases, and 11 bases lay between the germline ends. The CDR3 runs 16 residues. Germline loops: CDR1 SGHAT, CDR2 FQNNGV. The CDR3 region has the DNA TGTGCCAGCAGCTTAGGGGCGGGGTCTAGCACAGATACGCAGTATTTT. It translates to CASSLGAGSSTDTQYF.

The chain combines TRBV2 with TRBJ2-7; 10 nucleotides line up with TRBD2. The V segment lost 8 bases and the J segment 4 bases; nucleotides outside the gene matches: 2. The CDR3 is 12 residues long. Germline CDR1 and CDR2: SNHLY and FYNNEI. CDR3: CASVAGGYEQYF. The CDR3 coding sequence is TGTGCCAGCGTAGCGGGGGGTTACGAGCAGTACTTC.

CDR3 nucleotide sequence: TGTGCCACCCGCACGGTACAGGGAGAGCAAAAACTGTTTTTT. Amino acid sequence: CATRTVQGEQKLFF. J is TRBJ1-4 and V is TRBV2, with a weak D call TRBD1 (6 bases). The CDR3 is 14 residues long. CDR1 and CDR2 from the germline V gene are SNHLY and FYNNEI. Deletions cut 10 bases from V and 9 bases from J, with 21 bases between. Supplemented by reference TRBV2 and TRBJ1-4, the full variable domain reads EPEVTQTPSHQVTQMGQEVILRCVPISNHLYFYWYRQILGQKVEFLVSFYNNEISEKSEIFDDQFSVERPDGSNFTLKIRSTKLEDSAMYFCATRTVQGEQKLFFGSGTQLSVL.

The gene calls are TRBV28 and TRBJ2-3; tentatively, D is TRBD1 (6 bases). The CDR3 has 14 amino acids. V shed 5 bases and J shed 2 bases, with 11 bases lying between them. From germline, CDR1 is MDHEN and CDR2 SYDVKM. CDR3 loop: CASSQTGTTDTQYF. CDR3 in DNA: TGTGCCAGCAGTCAGACAGGTACCACAGATACGCAGTATTTT.

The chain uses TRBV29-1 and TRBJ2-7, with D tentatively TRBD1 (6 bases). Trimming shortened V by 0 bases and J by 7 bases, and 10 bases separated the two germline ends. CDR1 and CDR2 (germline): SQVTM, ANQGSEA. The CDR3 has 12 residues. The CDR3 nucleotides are TGCAGCGTTGAAGATGGGACACGGGAGCAGTACTTC. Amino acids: CSVEDGTREQYF.

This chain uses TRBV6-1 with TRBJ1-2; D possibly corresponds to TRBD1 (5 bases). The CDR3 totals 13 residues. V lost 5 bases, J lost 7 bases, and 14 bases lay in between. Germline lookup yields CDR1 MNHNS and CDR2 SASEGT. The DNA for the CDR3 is TGTGCCAGCAGTTATTTGGGGCGGAGTGGCTACACCTTC. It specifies CASSYLGRSGYTF.

In DNA, the CDR3 is TGCGCCAGCAGCTTGTTGTCAGGGGAATCTGAAGCTTTCTTT. Protein: CASSLLSGESEAFF. This chain links TRBV5-1 with TRBJ1-1, with D possibly matching TRBD1 (6 bases). The CDR3 runs to 14 residues. Germline CDR1 and CDR2: SGHRS and YFSETQ. Trimming removed 1 base at V and 6 bases at J, with 13 bases between.